Detailed here is one T cell receptor (beta chain). No antigen is known for it. This record comes from a study of T cell repertoires in cytomegalovirus infection. Background on the study: Both recently identified HLA-C-restricted and well-studied HLA-B-restricted CMV epitopes were used in the study. CMV infection and matching HLA type were both indicated by public TCR beta signatures. General study points: HLA-C-restricted CMV clonotypes gave the most frequent clonotype in two of eight donors. Accumulated public TCR beta family frequency recognized individuals carrying CMV together with the relevant HLA.

TCRdb passed the reads through MiXCR, listing each CDR3 protein once. The data hold approximately 220,000 distinct CDR3 sequences, with approximately 40% observed a single time. This sequence originates from a human donor in good health (CMV status not recorded). Some clones in this sample may be carry-over from other donors' samples. The material was CD8+ T cells from cultured PBMCs, obtained from culture after CMV antigen stimulation.

The CDR3 DNA sequence: TGTGCCAGCAGTTACGAGGACGAGAGGTTATGGGGGGATACGCAGTATTTT. Its protein is CASSYEDERLWGDTQYF. The chain carries TRBV6-6 and TRBJ2-3; D tentatively reads TRBD1 or TRBD2 (5 bases each). Germline lookup yields CDR1 MNHNY and CDR2 SVGAGI (reference sequence). This CDR3 spans 17 amino acids. V lost 2 bases and J 6 bases, leaving 21 bases between the germline ends.